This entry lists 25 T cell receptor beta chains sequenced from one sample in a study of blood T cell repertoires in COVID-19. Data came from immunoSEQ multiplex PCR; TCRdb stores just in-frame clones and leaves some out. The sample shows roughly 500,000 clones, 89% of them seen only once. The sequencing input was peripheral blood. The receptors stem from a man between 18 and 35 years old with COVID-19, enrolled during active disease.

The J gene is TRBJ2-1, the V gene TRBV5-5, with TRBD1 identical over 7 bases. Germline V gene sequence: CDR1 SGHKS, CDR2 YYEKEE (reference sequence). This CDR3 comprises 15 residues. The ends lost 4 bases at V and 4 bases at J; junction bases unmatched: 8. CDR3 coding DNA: TGTGCCAGCAGCACCCATTCGGGACAGTACAATGAGCAGTTCTTC. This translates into CASSTHSGQYNEQFF.

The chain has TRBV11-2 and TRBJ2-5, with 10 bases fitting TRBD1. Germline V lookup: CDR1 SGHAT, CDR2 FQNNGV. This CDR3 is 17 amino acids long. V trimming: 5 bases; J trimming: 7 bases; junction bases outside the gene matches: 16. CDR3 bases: TGTGCCAGCAGCCCCACGGGGGGGACAGGGGATTATGTGACCCAGTACTTC. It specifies CASSPTGGTGDYVTQYF.

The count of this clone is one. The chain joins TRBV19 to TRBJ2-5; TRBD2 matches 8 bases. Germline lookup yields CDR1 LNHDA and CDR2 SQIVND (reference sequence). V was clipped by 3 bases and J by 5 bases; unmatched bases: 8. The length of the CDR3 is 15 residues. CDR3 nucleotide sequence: TGTGCCAGTAGTATTACCGGGACGGGGGGGGAGACCCAGTACTTC. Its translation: CASSITGTGGETQYF.

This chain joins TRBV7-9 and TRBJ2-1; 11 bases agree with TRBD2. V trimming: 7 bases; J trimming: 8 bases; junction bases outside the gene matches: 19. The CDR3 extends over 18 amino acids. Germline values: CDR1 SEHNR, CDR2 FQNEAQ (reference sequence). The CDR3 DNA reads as TGTGCCAGCATCCTCTTTAGGCGGGGACTAGCGGCTTTAGATGAGCAGTTCTTC. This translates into CASILFRRGLAALDEQFF. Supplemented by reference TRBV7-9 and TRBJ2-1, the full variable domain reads DTGVSQNPRHKITKRGQNVTFRCDPISEHNRLYWYRQTLGQGPEFLTYFQNEAQLEKSRLLSDRFSAERPKGSFSTLEIQRTEQGDSAMYLCASILFRRGLAALDEQFFGPGTRLTVL.

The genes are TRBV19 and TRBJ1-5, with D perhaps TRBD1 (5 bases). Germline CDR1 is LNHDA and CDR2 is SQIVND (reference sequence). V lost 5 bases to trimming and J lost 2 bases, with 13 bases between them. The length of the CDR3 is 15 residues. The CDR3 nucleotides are TGTGCCAGTAGTTACGCCGGGGGAGGCAATCAGCCCCAGCATTTT. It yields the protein CASSYAGGGNQPQHF.

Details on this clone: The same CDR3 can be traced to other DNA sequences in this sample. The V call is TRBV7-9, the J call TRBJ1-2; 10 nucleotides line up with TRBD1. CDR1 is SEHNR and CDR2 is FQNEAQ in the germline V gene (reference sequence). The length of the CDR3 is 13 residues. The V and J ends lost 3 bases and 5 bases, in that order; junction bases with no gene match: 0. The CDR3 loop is CASSLGQGYGYTF. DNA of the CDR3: TGTGCCAGCAGCTTGGGACAGGGGTATGGCTACACCTTC. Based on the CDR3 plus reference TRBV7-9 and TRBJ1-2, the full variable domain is DTGVSQNPRHKITKRGQNVTFRCDPISEHNRLYWYRQTLGQGPEFLTYFQNEAQLEKSRLLSDRFSAERPKGSFSTLEIQRTEQGDSAMYLCASSLGQGYGYTFGSGTRLTVV.

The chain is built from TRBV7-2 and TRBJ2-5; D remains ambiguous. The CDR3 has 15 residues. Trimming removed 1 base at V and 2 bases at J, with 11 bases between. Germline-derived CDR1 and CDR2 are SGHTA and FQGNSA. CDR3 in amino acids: CASSLGVRRQETQYF. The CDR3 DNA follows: TGTGCCAGCAGCTTAGGGGTGCGGAGACAAGAGACCCAGTACTTC. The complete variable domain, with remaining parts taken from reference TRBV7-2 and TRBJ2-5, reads GAGVSQSPSNKVTEKGKDVELRCDPISGHTALYWYRQSLGQGLEFLIYFQGNSAPDKSGLPSDRFSAERTGGSVSTLTIQRTQQEDSAVYLCASSLGVRRQETQYFGPGTRLLVL.

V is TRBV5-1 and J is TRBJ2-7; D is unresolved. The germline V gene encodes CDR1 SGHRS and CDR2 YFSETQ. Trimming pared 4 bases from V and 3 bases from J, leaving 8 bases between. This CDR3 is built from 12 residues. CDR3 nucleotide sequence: TGCGCCAGCAGCCAGGATAGCTACGAGCAGTACTTC. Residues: CASSQDSYEQYF.

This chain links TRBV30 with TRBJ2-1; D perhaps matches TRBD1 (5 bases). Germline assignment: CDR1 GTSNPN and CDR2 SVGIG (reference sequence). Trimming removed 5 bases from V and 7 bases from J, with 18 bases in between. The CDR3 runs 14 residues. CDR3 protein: CAWDIQGLENEQFF. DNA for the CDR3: TGTGCCTGGGACATCCAGGGCCTCGAAAATGAGCAGTTCTTC. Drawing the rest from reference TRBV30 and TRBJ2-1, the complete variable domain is SQTIHQWPATLVQPVGSPLSLECTVEGTSNPNLYWYRQAAGRGLQLLFYSVGIGQISSEVPQNLSASRPQDRQFILSSKKLLLSDSGFYLCAWDIQGLENEQFFGPGTRLTVL.

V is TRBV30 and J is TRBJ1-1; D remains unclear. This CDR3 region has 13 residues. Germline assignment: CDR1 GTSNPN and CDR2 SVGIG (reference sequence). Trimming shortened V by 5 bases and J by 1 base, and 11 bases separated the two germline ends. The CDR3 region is CAWGSGRNTEAFF. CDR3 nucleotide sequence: TGTGCCTGGGGTTCGGGTAGGAACACTGAAGCTTTCTTT.

The CDR3 DNA is TGTGCCAGCACCCGAAACAGGGACCAAGAGACCCAGTACTTC. Protein sequence: CASTRNRDQETQYF. The chain links TRBV3-1 (or the pseudogene TRBV3-2) to TRBJ2-5, with TRBD1 as a possible D gene (6 bases). The V end was cut by 7 bases, the J end by 0 bases, with 12 bases between. CDR1 and CDR2 (germline): LGHDT, YNNKEL (reference sequence). This CDR3 spans 14 amino acids.

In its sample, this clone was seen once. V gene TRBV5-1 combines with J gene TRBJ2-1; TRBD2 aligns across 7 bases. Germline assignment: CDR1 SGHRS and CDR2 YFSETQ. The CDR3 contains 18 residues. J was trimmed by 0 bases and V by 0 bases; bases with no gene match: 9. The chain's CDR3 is CASSLGITSGVSYNEQFF. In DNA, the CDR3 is TGCGCCAGCAGCTTGGGTATTACCAGCGGGGTCTCCTACAATGAGCAGTTCTTC.

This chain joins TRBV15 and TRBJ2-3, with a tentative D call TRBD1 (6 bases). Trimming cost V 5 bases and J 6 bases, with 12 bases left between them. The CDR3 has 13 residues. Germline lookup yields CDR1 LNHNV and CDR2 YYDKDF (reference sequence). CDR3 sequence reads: CATSRRTADTQYF. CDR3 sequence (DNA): TGTGCCACCAGCCGCAGGACAGCTGATACGCAGTATTTT. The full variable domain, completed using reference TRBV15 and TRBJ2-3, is DAMVIQNPRYQVTQFGKPVTLSCSQTLNHNVMYWYQQKSSQAPKLLFHYYDKDFNNEADTPDNFQSRRPNTSFCFLDIRSPGLGDTAMYLCATSRRTADTQYFGPGTRLTVL.

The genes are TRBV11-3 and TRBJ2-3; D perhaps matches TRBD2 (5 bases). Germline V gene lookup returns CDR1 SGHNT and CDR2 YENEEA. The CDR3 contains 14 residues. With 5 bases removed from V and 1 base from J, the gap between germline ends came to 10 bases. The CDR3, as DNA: TGTGCCAGCAGCCCGTGGGGAGGCACAGATACGCAGTATTTT. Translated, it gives CASSPWGGTDTQYF.

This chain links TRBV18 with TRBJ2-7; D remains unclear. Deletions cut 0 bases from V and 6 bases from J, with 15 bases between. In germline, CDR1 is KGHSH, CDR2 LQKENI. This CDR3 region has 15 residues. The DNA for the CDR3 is TGTGCCAGCTCACCACCGAATGGCATGTCGGGCGAGCAGTACTTC. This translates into CASSPPNGMSGEQYF.

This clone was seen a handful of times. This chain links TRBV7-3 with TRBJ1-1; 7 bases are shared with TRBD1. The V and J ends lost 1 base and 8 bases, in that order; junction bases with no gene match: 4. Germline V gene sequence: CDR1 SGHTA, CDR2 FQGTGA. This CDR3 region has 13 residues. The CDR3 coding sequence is TGTGCCAGCAGCTTAAACAGGGGAGAAGAAGCTTTCTTT. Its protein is CASSLNRGEEAFF.

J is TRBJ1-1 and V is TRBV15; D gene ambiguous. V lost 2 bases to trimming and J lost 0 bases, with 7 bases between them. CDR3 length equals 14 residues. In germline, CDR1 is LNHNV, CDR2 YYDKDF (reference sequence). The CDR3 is CATSRRSMNTEAFF. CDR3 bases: TGTGCCACCAGCAGAAGATCTATGAACACTGAAGCTTTCTTT.

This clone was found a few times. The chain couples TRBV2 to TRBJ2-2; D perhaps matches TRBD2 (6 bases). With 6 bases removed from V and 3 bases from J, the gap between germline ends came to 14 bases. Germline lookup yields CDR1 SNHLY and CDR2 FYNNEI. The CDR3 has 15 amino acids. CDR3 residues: CASSMGLVDTGELFF. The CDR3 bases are TGTGCCAGCAGCATGGGACTGGTGGACACCGGGGAGCTGTTTTTT.

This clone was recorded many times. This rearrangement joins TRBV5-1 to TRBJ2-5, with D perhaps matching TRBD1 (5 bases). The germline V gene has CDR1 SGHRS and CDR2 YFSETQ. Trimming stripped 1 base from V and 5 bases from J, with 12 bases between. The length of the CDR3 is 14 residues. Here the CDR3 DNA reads TGCGCCAGCAGCTTGCGTCAGGGAAGGGAGACCCAGTACTTC. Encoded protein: CASSLRQGRETQYF.

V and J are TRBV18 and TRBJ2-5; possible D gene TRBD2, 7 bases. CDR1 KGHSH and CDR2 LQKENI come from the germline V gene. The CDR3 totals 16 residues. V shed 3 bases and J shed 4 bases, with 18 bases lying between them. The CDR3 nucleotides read TGTGCCAGCTCACCGAATGTAGGGGGGGCCGCAGAGACCCAGTACTTC. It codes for CASSPNVGGAAETQYF.

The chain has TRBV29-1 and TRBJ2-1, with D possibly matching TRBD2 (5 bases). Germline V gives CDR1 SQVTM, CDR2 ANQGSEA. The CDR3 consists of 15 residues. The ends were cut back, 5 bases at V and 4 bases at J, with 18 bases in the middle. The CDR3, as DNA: TGCAGCGTTATTTATTCGAGCGGAGTTTACAATGAGCAGTTCTTC. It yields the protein CSVIYSSGVYNEQFF.

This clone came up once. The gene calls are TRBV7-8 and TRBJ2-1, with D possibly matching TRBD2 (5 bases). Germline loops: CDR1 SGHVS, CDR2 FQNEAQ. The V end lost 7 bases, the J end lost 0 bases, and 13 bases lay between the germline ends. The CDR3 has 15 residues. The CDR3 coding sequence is TGTGCCAGCACCAGAAGCGGACCCTCCTACAATGAGCAGTTCTTC. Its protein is CASTRSGPSYNEQFF. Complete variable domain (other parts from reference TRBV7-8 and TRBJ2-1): GAGVSQSPRYKVAKRGQDVALRCDPISGHVSLFWYQQALGQGPEFLTYFQNEAQLDKSGLPSDRFFAERPEGSVSTLKIQRTQQEDSAVYLCASTRSGPSYNEQFFGPGTRLTVL.

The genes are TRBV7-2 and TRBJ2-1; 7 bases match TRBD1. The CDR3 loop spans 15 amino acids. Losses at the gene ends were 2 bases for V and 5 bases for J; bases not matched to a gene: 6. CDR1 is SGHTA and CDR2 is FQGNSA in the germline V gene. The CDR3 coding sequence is TGTGCCAGCAGCTTACAGACAGGGCGACACAATGAGCAGTTCTTC. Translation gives CASSLQTGRHNEQFF.

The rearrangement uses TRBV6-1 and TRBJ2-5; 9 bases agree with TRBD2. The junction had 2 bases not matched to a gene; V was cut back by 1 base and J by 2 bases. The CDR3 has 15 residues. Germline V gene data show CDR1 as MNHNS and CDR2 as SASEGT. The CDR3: CASSEEAGGQETQYF. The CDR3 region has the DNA TGTGCCAGCAGTGAAGAGGCGGGAGGGCAAGAGACCCAGTACTTC.

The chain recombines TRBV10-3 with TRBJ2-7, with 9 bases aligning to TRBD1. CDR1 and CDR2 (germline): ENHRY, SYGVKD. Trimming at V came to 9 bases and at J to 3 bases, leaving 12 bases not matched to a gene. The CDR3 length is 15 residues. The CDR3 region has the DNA TGTGCCATTTTGGGACAGGGCGGCCCAATCTACGAGCAGTACTTC. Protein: CAILGQGGPIYEQYF.